This T cell receptor beta chain is from a study of HIV-infected patients and healthy controls. Findings and limits, study-wide: CDR3 sharing between individuals was lower in HIV-infected patients than in healthy controls.

Antiretroviral therapy had run roughly three months, about 14 weeks, before follow-up blood collection. All unsorted peripheral T cells were captured because whole blood was used without fractionation. This clonotype was observed a handful of times. Its antigen is as yet unknown. 400 to 550 ng RNA was reverse transcribed with alpha and beta constant-region primers. Each of the alpha and beta chains got its own library through chain-specific third strand synthesis with indices. The cDNA received a 5' RACE adapter containing a random hexamer plus an SP2 sequencing primer site. TCRdb independently ran MiXCR on the 5' RACE reads; one entry per CDR3 protein. Of roughly 6,700 distinct CDR3 sequences in the sample, 7.4% were seen once. The CDR3 covers 13 residues. Per the germline V gene, CDR1 is SQVTM and CDR2 is ANQGSEA. With V trimmed by 5 bases and J by 5 bases, 3 bases remained unmatched.

The sample consisted of blood, taken during antiretroviral therapy. This chain joins TRBV29-1 and TRBJ2-2, with 9 bases matching TRBD1. The TCR sequence derives from an adult with HIV infection. The CDR3 DNA reads TGCAGCGTTAGACAGGGGGGGACCGGGGAGCTGTTTTTT. Translation: CSVRQGGTGELFF.